What follows are 12 T cell receptor beta chains derived from one specimen sequenced in a study of blood T cells in healthy people across ages. The second PCR ran about 6 to 11 cycles with a sample-barcoded 5' primer and J-beta primers. One entry per CDR3 protein results from TCRdb running MiXCR on the 5' RACE reads. Of 1.8 million or so distinct CDR3 sequences listed, 30% to 40% are singletons. Input material: blood. The receptors come from a human donor in good health.

About this clonotype: Because the CDR3 is missing its conserved closing phenylalanine or tryptophan, this is likely a read error. The J gene is TRBJ2-7, the V gene TRBV18; weak D call: TRBD1 (6 bases). The J call is in doubt because the DNA end fits TRBJ2-5 better. Germline CDR1 is KGHSH and CDR2 is LQKENI. CDR3 length: 13 amino acids. The CDR3 protein is CASSPPGHQTQYY. The CDR3, as DNA: TGTGCCAGCTCACCCCCGGGACACCAGACCCAGTACTAC.

V and J are TRBV12-3 or TRBV12-4 and TRBJ2-1; D could derive from TRBD1 or TRBD2 (6 bases each). This CDR3 spans 15 amino acids. V was shortened by 6 bases and J by 8 bases, with 20 bases between the two germline ends. The CDR3 DNA follows: TGTGCCAGCAGCACCCTGGGGGGCCTTGGGGATGAGCAGTTCTTC. Amino acid sequence: CASSTLGGLGDEQFF.

This clonotype was detected a few times. This chain uses TRBV2 with TRBJ1-2; 12 positions match TRBD1. Trimming at V came to 3 bases and at J to 8 bases, leaving 7 bases not matched to a gene. The CDR3 contains 15 residues. Germline CDR1 and CDR2: SNHLY and FYNNEI. The CDR3 region is CASSDAGQGARGYTF. CDR3 nucleotides: TGTGCCAGCAGTGATGCGGGACAGGGGGCGCGAGGCTACACCTTC.

The chain carries TRBV6-5 and TRBJ1-2; D not resolved. V lost 6 bases to trimming and J lost 4 bases, with 15 bases between them. Germline V gives CDR1 MNHEY, CDR2 SVGAGI. The CDR3 extends over 14 amino acids. CDR3 nucleotide sequence: TGTGCCAGCAGAGCACCAGGTTCGAGCTATGGCTACACCTTC. As protein: CASRAPGSSYGYTF.

This chain joins TRBV20-1 and TRBJ2-7, with TRBD2 as a possible D gene (6 bases). CDR3 size: 15 residues. Germline V CDR1 and CDR2: DFQATT, SNEGSKA (reference sequence). V was cut by 0 bases and J by 3 bases, with 15 bases left in between. CDR3 amino acids: CSAREASDINYEQYF. The CDR3 coding sequence is TGCAGTGCTAGAGAGGCTAGCGATATCAACTACGAGCAGTACTTC.

V gene TRBV20-1 combines with J gene TRBJ2-1; 7 bases agree with TRBD1. Trimming at V came to 6 bases and at J to 5 bases, leaving 10 bases not matched to a gene. The CDR3 has 14 amino acids. CDR1 is DFQATT and CDR2 is SNEGSKA in the germline V gene (reference sequence). CDR3 DNA: TGCAGTGCCAAACCTTACCAGGGGGACAATGAGCAGTTCTTC. Its protein product is CSAKPYQGDNEQFF.

The chain joins TRBV7-9 to TRBJ2-1, with 10 bases lining up with TRBD2. Germline V gene data show CDR1 as SEHNR and CDR2 as FQNEAQ (reference sequence). The trim removed 3 bases at V and 10 bases at J, leaving 12 bases unmatched. The length of the CDR3 is 16 residues. CDR3 DNA sequence: TGTGCCAGCAGCTTCGCCATAACTAGCGGGGTCGGCGAGCAGTTCTTC. Its protein is CASSFAITSGVGEQFF.

This chain links TRBV7-2 with TRBJ1-5; D gene unclear. CDR3 length equals 15 residues. Germline values: CDR1 SGHTA, CDR2 FQGNSA. V lost 1 base and J lost 7, with 14 bases in between. The CDR3 is CASSLDNGVGQPQHF. The CDR3 nucleotides read TGTGCCAGCAGCTTAGATAATGGGGTAGGCCAGCCCCAGCATTTT.

This clonotype was seen more than once but under ten times. This chain joins TRBV15 and TRBJ1-4; D remains unclear. The V and J ends lost 0 bases and 2 bases respectively, with 7 bases between them. Germline V gene sequence: CDR1 LNHNV, CDR2 YYDKDF (reference sequence). The CDR3 totals 15 residues. CDR3: CATSRDRTTNEKLFF. The CDR3 DNA reads TGTGCCACCAGCAGAGATAGGACCACTAATGAAAAACTGTTTTTT.

This clonotype was seen a single time. The chain recombines TRBV4-2 with TRBJ2-5; D assignment may be TRBD1 or TRBD2 (6 bases each). The CDR3 runs 16 residues. Germline V gene data show CDR1 as LGHNA and CDR2 as YNFKEQ. The germline V and J ends were trimmed by 5 bases and 5 bases, with 21 bases remaining between them. In DNA form, the CDR3 reads TGTGCCAGCAGCGAGCTTTGGGGGGCAGGGATGGAGACCCAGTACTTC. It codes for CASSELWGAGMETQYF.

Worth noting for this clonotype: At one boundary the junction diverges from the germline segment, which might be a read error. The rearrangement uses TRBV19 and TRBJ2-1; 7 nucleotides align to TRBD1. CDR1 LNHDA and CDR2 SQIVND come from the germline V gene (reference sequence). This CDR3 has 14 amino acids. CDR3 sequence reads: CASSMVQGNNERFF. In DNA form, the CDR3 reads TGTGCCAGTAGTATGGTACAGGGGAACAATGAGCGGTTCTTC.

The V and J genes are TRBV6-5 and TRBJ1-2; D may be TRBD1 (5 bases). This CDR3 region has 16 residues. Trimming removed 6 bases from V and 0 bases from J, with 17 bases in between. The germline CDR1 and CDR2 sequences are MNHEY and SVGAGI. CDR3 bases: TGTGCCAGCAGCCCACCGGGACTGATAGCTAACTATGGCTACACCTTC. Translated: CASSPPGLIANYGYTF.